Below are 14 T cell receptor beta chains sequenced from a single sample in a study of T cell changes during pregnancy in multiple sclerosis. Measured with immunoSEQ multiplex PCR; TCRdb has only the in-frame clones, and not every one. The sample records over 50,000 clones, 75% to 90% being singletons. The source was CD4+ T cells from peripheral blood mononuclear cells, collected in the third trimester of pregnancy. The receptors come from a female donor with multiple sclerosis, enrolled in a pregnancy study.

The rearrangement uses TRBV5-1 and TRBJ2-1; 13 positions agree with TRBD2. The germline V gene has CDR1 SGHRS and CDR2 YFSETQ. The CDR3 is 15 amino acids. J was trimmed by 7 bases and V by 4 bases; bases with no gene match: 5. This CDR3 is CASSPGLAGVNEQFF. CDR3 DNA sequence: TGCGCCAGCAGCCCCGGACTAGCGGGAGTTAATGAGCAGTTCTTC.

The CDR3 sequence is CASGRGGEKLFF. CDR3 nucleotides: TGTGCCAGCGGAAGGGGAGGGGAAAAACTGTTTTTT. This chain joins TRBV6-1 and TRBJ1-4; possibly TRBD1 for D (5 bases). The CDR3 extends over 12 amino acids. Per the germline V gene, CDR1 is MNHNS and CDR2 is SASEGT. V was trimmed by 8 bases and J by 8 bases, leaving 12 bases between them.

The chain carries TRBV30 and TRBJ2-5, with TRBD2 matching over 11 bases. The CDR3 totals 13 residues. CDR1 and CDR2 (germline): GTSNPN, SVGIG (reference sequence). V lost 3 bases to trimming and J lost 3 bases; unmatched junction nucleotides: 0. CDR3 coding DNA: TGTGCCTGGAGGGGACTAGCGGAAGAGACCCAGTACTTC. It codes for CAWRGLAEETQYF.

This clone was found a few times. The V and J genes are TRBV7-2 and TRBJ1-5; TRBD1 agrees at 8 bases. V lost 5 bases to trimming and J lost 5 bases; unmatched junction nucleotides: 8. Germline V gives CDR1 SGHTA, CDR2 FQGNSA. This CDR3 spans 15 amino acids. CDR3 DNA sequence: TGTGCCAGCAGCCCAAGGACAGGGTTGGATCAGCCCCAGCATTTT. Residues: CASSPRTGLDQPQHF.

This sequence joins TRBV21-1 and TRBJ2-1; the table's TRBD2 call for D was not verified on the DNA. TRBV21-1 is a pseudogene. This CDR3 comprises 15 residues. Here the CDR3 reads CASSKREGSYNEQFF. CDR3 DNA: TGTGCCAGCAGCAAAAGGGAGGGCTCCTACAATGAGCAGTTCTTC.

In this sample, this clone turned up once. The gene calls are TRBV6-5 and TRBJ2-5, with a possible D match to TRBD1 (5 bases). Germline CDR1 MNHEY, CDR2 SVGAGI. The CDR3 contains 16 residues. V was shortened by 2 bases and J by 2 bases, with 15 bases between the two germline ends. Written as DNA, the CDR3 is TGTGCCAGCAGTTACGCAGGGAACGGGTTTCAAGAGACCCAGTACTTC. Translation: CASSYAGNGFQETQYF.

This clone was seen once. The chain couples TRBV6-4 to TRBJ2-1, with 15 bases lining up with TRBD2. V dropped 6 bases and J dropped 10; count of bases not matched to a gene: 4. The CDR3 totals 14 residues. In germline, CDR1 is MRHNA, CDR2 SNTAGT. CDR3 nucleotides: TGTGCCAGCAGCTCGGGACTAGCGGGAGGAGAGCAGTTCTTC. The encoded protein is CASSSGLAGGEQFF.

V usage is TRBV7-8 and J usage is TRBJ1-1, with D tentatively TRBD1 (6 bases). The CDR3 totals 17 residues. Germline CDR1 and CDR2: SGHVS and FQNEAQ. V lost 0 bases, J lost 3 bases, and 17 bases lay in between. In DNA, the CDR3 is TGTGCCAGCAGCTTAGCAGTACCCACAGGGCTCGACACTGAAGCTTTCTTT. Its protein is CASSLAVPTGLDTEAFF. Combining the CDR3 with reference TRBV7-8 and TRBJ1-1 gives the whole variable domain GAGVSQSPRYKVAKRGQDVALRCDPISGHVSLFWYQQALGQGPEFLTYFQNEAQLDKSGLPSDRFFAERPEGSVSTLKIQRTQQEDSAVYLCASSLAVPTGLDTEAFFGQGTRLTVV.

This chain joins TRBV5-1 and TRBJ2-2; 7 positions agree with TRBD2. The trim removed 1 base at V and 6 bases at J, leaving 9 bases unmatched. The CDR3 totals 16 residues. In germline, CDR1 is SGHRS, CDR2 YFSETQ. The CDR3 sequence is CASSLFSSGASGELFF. Written as DNA, the CDR3 is TGCGCCAGCAGCTTGTTTTCGAGCGGGGCGTCCGGGGAGCTGTTTTTT.

V is TRBV7-7 and J is TRBJ2-5; 10 bases map to TRBD1. This CDR3 is built from 15 residues. Per germline, CDR1 SSHAT and CDR2 FNYEAQ (reference sequence). Unmatched junction bases numbered 3, after V lost 0 bases and J lost 5 bases. CDR3 in amino acids: CASSLARTGGETQYF. Here the CDR3 DNA reads TGTGCCAGCAGCTTAGCGCGGACAGGGGGGGAGACCCAGTACTTC.

This chain uses TRBV18 with TRBJ2-3; 10 bases align to TRBD1. The CDR3 sequence is 16 residues long. V lost 5 bases to trimming and J lost 4 bases; unmatched junction nucleotides: 9. Germline V CDR1 and CDR2: KGHSH, LQKENI. The CDR3 spells CASSSLSTGGPDTQYF. The DNA of the CDR3 is TGTGCCAGCTCATCCCTCTCGACAGGGGGCCCAGATACGCAGTATTTT.

The rearrangement joins TRBV4-2 to TRBJ1-2; 7 nucleotides match TRBD1. The length of the CDR3 is 15 residues. V shed 5 bases, J shed 1 base, and the junction held 7 bases outside the gene matches. Germline loops: CDR1 LGHNA, CDR2 YNFKEQ. CDR3: CASSEPDRSNYGYTF. The CDR3 DNA is TGTGCCAGCAGCGAACCGGACAGGAGTAACTATGGCTACACCTTC.

The V gene is TRBV12-5, the J gene TRBJ2-2; a weak D match, TRBD1 (6 bases). Germline V lookup: CDR1 LGHNT, CDR2 FRNRAP. The CDR3 covers 16 residues. The germline V and J ends were trimmed by 2 bases and 6 bases, with 16 bases remaining between them. CDR3 in DNA: TGTGCTAGTGGTTTGTCCCCAGGGGAGTTACCCGGGGAGCTGTTTTTT. Translated: CASGLSPGELPGELFF.

In nucleotides, the CDR3 is TGTGCCAGTAGCCCCGACAGGGCGCAGCCCTACAATGAGCAGTTCTTC. Its protein is CASSPDRAQPYNEQFF. This chain uses TRBV19 with TRBJ2-1, with 7 bases that match TRBD1. After removal of 6 bases from V and 2 bases from J, the junction contained 10 bases not matched to a gene. CDR1 and CDR2 (germline): LNHDA, SQIVND (reference sequence). The CDR3 extends over 16 amino acids.